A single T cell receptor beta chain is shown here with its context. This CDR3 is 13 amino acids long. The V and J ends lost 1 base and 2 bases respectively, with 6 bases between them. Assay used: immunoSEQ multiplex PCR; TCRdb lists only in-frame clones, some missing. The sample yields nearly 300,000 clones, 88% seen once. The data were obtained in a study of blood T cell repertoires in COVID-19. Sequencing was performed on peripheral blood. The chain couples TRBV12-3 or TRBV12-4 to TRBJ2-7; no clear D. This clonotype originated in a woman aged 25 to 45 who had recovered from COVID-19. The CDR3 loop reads CASSLGSPYEQYF. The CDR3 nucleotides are TGTGCCAGCAGTTTAGGTAGCCCCTACGAGCAGTACTTC.